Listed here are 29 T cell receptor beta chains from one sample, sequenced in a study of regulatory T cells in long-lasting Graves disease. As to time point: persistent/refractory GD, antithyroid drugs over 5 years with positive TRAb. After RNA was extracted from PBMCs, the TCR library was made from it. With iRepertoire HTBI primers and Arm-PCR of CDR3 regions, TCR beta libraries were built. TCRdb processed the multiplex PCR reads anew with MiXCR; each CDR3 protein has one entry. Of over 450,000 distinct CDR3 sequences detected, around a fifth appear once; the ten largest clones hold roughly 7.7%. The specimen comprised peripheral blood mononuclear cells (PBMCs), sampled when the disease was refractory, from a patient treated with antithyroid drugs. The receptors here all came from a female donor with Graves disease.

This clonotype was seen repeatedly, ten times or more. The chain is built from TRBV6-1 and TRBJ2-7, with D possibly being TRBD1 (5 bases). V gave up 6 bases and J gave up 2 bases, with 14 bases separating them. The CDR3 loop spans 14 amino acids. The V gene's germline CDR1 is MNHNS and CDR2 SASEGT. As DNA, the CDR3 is TGTGCCAGCAGCGCGCAGGGTAAGACCTACGAGCAGTACTTC. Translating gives CASSAQGKTYEQYF.

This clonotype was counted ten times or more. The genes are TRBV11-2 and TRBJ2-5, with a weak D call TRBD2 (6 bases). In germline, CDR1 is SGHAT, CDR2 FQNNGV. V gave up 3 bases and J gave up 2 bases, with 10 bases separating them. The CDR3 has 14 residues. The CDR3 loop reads CASSFAGLQETQYF. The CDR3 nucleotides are TGTGCCAGCAGCTTCGCGGGACTGCAAGAGACCCAGTACTTC.

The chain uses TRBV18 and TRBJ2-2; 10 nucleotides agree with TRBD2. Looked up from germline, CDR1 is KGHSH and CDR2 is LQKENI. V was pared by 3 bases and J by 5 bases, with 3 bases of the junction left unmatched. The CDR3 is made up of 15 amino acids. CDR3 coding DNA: TGTGCCAGCTCACCGGCTAGCGGGAGTACCGGGGAGCTGTTTTTT. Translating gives CASSPASGSTGELFF.

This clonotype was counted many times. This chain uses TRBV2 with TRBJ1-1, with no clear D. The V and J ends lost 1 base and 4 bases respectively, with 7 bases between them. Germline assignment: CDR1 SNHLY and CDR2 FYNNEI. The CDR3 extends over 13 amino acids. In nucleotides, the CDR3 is TGTGCCAGCAGTGAAGGTACGGCCACTGAAGCTTTCTTT. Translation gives CASSEGTATEAFF. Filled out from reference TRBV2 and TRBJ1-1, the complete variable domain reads EPEVTQTPSHQVTQMGQEVILRCVPISNHLYFYWYRQILGQKVEFLVSFYNNEISEKSEIFDDQFSVERPDGSNFTLKIRSTKLEDSAMYFCASSEGTATEAFFGQGTRLTVV.

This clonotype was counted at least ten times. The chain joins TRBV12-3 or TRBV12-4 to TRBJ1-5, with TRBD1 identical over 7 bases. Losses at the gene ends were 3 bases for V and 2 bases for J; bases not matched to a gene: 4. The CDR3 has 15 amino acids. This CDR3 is CASSFTTGGNQPQHF. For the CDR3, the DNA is TGTGCCAGCAGTTTTACTACAGGGGGCAATCAGCCCCAGCATTTT.

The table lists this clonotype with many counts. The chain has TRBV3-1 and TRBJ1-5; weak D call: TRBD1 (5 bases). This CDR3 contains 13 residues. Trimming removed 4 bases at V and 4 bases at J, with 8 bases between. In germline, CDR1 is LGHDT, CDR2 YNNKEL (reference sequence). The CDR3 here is CASSRGRNQPQHF. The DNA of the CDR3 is TGTGCCAGCAGCCGGGGACGGAATCAGCCCCAGCATTTT. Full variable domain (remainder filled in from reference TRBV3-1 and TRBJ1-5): DTAVSQTPKYLVTQMGNDKSIKCEQNLGHDTMYWYKQDSKKFLKIMFSYNNKELIINETVPNRFSPKSPDKAHLNLHINSLELGDSAVYFCASSRGRNQPQHFGDGTRLSIL.

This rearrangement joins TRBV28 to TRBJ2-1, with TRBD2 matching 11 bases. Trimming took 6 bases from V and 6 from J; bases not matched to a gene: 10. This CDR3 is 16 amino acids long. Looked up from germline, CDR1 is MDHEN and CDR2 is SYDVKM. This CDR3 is CASSLTSGGISNEQFF. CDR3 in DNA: TGTGCCAGCAGCCTAACTAGCGGGGGAATCTCCAATGAGCAGTTCTTC.

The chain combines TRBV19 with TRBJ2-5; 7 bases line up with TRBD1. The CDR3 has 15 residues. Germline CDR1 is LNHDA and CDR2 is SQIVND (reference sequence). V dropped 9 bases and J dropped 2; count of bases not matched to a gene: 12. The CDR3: CASRYRGSPQETQYF. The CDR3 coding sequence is TGTGCCAGCCGTTACAGGGGCTCCCCACAAGAGACCCAGTACTTC.

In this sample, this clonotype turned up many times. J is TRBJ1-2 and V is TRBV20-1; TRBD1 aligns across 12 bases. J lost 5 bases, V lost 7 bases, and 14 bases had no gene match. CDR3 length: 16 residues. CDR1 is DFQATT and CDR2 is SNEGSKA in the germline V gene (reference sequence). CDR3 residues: CSVAGTGGIRTYGYTF. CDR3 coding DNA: TGCAGTGTCGCCGGGACAGGGGGCATCCGTACTTATGGCTACACCTTC.

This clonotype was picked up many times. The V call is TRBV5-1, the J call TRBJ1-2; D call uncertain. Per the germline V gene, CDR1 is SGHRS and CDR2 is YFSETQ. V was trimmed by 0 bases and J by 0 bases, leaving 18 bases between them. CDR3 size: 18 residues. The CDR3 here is CASSLDFPLPRSNYGYTF. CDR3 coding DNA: TGCGCCAGCAGCTTGGATTTCCCTCTCCCGAGGTCTAACTATGGCTACACCTTC.

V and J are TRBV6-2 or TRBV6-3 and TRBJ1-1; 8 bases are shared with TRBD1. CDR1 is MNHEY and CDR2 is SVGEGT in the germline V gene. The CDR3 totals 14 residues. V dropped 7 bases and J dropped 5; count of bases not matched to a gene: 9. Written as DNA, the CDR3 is TGTGCCAGCAACCCCGGACAGGGAAAAACTGAAGCTTTCTTT. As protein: CASNPGQGKTEAFF.

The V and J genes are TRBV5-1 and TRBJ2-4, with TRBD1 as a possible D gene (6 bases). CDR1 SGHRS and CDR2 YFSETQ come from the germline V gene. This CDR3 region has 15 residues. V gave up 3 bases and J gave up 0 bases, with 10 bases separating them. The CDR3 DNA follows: TGCGCCAGCAGCTCAGGGGCTGTAGCCAAAAACATTCAGTACTTC. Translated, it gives CASSSGAVAKNIQYF.

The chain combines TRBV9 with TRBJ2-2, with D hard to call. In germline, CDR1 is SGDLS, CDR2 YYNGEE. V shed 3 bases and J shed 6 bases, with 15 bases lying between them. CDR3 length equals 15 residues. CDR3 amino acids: CASSAYPILSGELFF. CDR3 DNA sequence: TGTGCCAGCAGCGCATACCCGATCCTTTCCGGGGAGCTGTTTTTT.

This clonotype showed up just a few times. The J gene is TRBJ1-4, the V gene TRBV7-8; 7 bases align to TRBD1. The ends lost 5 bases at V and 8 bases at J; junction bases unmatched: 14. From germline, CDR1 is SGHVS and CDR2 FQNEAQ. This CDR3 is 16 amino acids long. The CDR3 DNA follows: TGTGCCAGCAGCCCCTCCAGACAGGGTACCCGCGAAAAACTGTTTTTT. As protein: CASSPSRQGTREKLFF.

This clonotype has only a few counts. CDR3 DNA sequence: TGTGCCAGCAGTGGACATAACACCGGGGAGCTGTTTTTT. It yields the protein CASSGHNTGELFF. This chain connects TRBV2 to TRBJ2-2, with no clear D. Trimming removed 4 bases at V and 2 bases at J, with 5 bases between. The germline V gene encodes CDR1 SNHLY and CDR2 FYNNEI. The CDR3 spans 13 residues.

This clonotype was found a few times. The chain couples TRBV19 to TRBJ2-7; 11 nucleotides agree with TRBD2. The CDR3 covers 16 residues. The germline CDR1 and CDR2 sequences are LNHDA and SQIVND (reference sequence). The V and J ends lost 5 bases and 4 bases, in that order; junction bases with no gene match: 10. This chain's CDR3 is CASSSNFGTSGYEQYF. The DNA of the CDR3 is TGTGCCAGTAGTTCGAATTTCGGGACTAGCGGATACGAGCAGTACTTC.

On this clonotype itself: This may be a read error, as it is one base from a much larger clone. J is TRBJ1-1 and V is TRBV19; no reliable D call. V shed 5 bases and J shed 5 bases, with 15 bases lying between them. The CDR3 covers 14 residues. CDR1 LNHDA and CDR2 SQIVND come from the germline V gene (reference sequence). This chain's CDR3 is CASSFDGEGTEAFF. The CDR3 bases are TGTGCCAGTAGTTTCGACGGAGAGGGAACTGAAGCTTTCTTT.

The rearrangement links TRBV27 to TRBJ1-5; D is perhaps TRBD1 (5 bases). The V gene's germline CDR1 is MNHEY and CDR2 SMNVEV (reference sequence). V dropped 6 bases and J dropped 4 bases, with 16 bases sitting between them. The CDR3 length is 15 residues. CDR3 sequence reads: CASSPEDSPNQPQHF. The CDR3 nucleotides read TGTGCCAGCAGCCCCGAAGACAGCCCAAATCAGCCCCAGCATTTT.

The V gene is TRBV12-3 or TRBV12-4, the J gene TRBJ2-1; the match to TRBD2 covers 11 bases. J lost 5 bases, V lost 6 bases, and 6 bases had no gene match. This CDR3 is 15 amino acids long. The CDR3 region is CASSLHSGGDNEQFF. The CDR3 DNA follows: TGTGCCAGCAGCCTACATAGCGGGGGGGACAATGAGCAGTTCTTC.

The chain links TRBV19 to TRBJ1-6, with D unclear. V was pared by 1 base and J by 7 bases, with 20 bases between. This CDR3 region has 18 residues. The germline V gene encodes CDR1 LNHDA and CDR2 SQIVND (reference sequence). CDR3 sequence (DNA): TGTGCCAGTAGTATAGCGGCCCCCTCACTCGGCAGCAATTCACCCCTCCACTTT. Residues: CASSIAAPSLGSNSPLHF. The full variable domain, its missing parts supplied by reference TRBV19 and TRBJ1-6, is DGGITQSPKYLFRKEGQNVTLSCEQNLNHDAMYWYRQDPGQGLRLIYYSQIVNDFQKGDIAEGYSVSREKKESFPLTVTSAQKNPTAFYLCASSIAAPSLGSNSPLHFGNGTRLTVT.

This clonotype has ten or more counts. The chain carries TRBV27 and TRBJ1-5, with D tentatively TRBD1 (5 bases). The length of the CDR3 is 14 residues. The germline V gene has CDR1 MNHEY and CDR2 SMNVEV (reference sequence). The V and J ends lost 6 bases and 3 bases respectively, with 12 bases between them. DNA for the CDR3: TGTGCCAGCAGGCCAACAGGCTTCAATCAGCCCCAGCATTTT. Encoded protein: CASRPTGFNQPQHF.

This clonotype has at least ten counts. The CDR3 is CASSDSFNTEAFF. The CDR3 DNA follows: TGTGCCAGCAGTGACAGCTTCAACACTGAAGCTTTCTTT. The rearrangement links TRBV2 to TRBJ1-1; D is undetermined. The CDR3 extends over 13 amino acids. V was pared by 3 bases and J by 2 bases, with 7 bases between. Germline loops: CDR1 SNHLY, CDR2 FYNNEI.

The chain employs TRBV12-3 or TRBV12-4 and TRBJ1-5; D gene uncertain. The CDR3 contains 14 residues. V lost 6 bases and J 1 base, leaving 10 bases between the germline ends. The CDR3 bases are TGTGCCAGCAGGGGAGGGAGCAGCAATCAGCCCCAGCATTTT. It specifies CASRGGSSNQPQHF.

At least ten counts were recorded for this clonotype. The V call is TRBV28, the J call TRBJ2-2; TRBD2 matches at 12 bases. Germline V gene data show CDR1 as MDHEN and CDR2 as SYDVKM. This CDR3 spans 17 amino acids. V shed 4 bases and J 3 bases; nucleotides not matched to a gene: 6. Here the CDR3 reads CASSYSSGGADTGELFF. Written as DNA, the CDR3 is TGTGCCAGCAGTTACTCTAGCGGGGGGGCAGACACCGGGGAGCTGTTTTTT.

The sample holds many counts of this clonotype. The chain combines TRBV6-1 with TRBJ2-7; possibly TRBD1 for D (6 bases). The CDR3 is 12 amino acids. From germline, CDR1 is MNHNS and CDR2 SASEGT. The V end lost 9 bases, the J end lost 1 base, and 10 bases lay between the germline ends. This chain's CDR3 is CARRTASYEQYF. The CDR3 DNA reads TGTGCCAGACGGACAGCTTCCTACGAGCAGTACTTC.

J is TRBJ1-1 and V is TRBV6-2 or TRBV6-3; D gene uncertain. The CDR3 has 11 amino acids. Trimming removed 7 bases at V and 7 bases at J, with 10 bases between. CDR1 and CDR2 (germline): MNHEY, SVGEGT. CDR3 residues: CASIREYEAFF. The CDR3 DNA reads TGTGCCAGCATTAGAGAGTATGAAGCTTTCTTT.

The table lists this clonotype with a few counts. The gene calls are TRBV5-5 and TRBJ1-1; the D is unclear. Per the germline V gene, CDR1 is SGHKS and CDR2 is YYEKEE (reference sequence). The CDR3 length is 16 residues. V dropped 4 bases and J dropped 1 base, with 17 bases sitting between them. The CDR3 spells CASSLDGGRPNTEAFF. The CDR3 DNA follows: TGTGCCAGCAGCCTCGACGGAGGACGCCCGAACACTGAAGCTTTCTTT. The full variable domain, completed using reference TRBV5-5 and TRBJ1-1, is DAGVTQSPTHLIKTRGQQVTLRCSPISGHKSVSWYQQVLGQGPQFIFQYYEKEERGRGNFPDRFSARQFPNYSSELNVNALLLGDSALYLCASSLDGGRPNTEAFFGQGTRLTVV.

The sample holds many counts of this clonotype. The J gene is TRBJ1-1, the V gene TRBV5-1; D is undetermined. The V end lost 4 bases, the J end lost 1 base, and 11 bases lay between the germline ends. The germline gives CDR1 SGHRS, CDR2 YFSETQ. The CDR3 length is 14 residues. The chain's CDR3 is CASSAVGRNTEAFF. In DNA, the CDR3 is TGCGCCAGCAGCGCCGTAGGGAGGAACACTGAAGCTTTCTTT.

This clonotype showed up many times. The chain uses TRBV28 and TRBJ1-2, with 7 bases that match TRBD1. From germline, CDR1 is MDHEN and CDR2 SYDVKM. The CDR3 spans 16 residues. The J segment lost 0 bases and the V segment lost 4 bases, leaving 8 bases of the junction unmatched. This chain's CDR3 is CASSSPGQRPNYGYTF. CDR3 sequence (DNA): TGTGCCAGCAGTTCGCCGGGACAGCGGCCTAACTATGGCTACACCTTC.